This TCR beta chain was recorded in a study of naive CD8 T cells in extremely preterm neonates. The study, taken as a whole, reports: Relative to older groups, preterm infants had shorter, less trimmed CDR3s with fewer N additions.

Cord blood came from elective full-term cesareans at about 35-41 weeks without labor or membrane rupture. About this clone itself: Its target is not known.

The germline CDR1 and CDR2 sequences are GTSNPN and SVGIG (reference sequence). V lost 4 bases and J lost 3, with 13 bases in between. This CDR3 has 13 residues. Assay used: immunoSEQ multiplex PCR; TCRdb lists only in-frame clones, some missing. The repertoire holds around 7,300 clones, with roughly 90% as singletons. The chain links TRBV30 to TRBJ2-7; possible D gene TRBD1, 5 bases. Sequencing was performed on naive CD8+ T cells from cord blood. The sequence derives from a newborn in good health. DNA of the CDR3: TGTGCCTGGACTAAGCGACAGCACTACGAGCAGTACTTC. As protein: CAWTKRQHYEQYF.